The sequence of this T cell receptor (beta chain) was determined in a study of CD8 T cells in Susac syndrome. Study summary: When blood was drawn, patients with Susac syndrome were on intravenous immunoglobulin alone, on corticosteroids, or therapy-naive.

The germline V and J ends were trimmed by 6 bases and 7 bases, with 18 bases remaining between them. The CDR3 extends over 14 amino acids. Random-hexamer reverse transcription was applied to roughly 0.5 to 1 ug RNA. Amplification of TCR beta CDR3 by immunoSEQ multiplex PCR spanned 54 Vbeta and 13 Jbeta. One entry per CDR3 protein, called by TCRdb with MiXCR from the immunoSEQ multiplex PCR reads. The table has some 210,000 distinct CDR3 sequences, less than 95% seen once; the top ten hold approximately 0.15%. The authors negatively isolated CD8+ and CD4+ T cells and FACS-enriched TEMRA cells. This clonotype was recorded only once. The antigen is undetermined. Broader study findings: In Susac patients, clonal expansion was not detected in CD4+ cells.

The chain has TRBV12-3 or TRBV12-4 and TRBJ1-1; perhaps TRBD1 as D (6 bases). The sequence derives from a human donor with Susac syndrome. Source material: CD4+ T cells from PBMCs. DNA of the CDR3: TGTGCCAGCAGCCCCGAGTTGAGGGGGGTTGAAGCTTTCTTT. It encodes CASSPELRGVEAFF.